This T cell receptor beta chain comes out of a study of identical twins. As to this clonotype: Its antigen is not known.

TCRdb redid the calling of the 5' RACE reads with MiXCR, one entry per CDR3 protein. The sample consists of hundreds of thousands of distinct CDR3 sequences, 6% to 8% of them appearing once. The donors were all healthy and Caucasian. Study-wide points: Models underpredicted monozygotic twin sharing of out-of-frame TCR alpha.

V lost 6 bases, J lost 0 bases, and 6 bases lay in between. The germline CDR1 and CDR2 sequences are LNHDA and SQIVND (reference sequence). The CDR3 runs 14 residues. The data also belong to a second study, concerning yellow fever vaccine responses in identical twins. From that second work: Twins' vaccine T cell responses were reported to seem partly convergent and partly personalized.

Material for sequencing was CD8+ T cells sorted from blood. This sequence originates from a woman between 18 and 30 years old in good health. The chain recombines TRBV19 with TRBJ2-6; D is unresolved. The CDR3 loop reads CASSGISGANVLTF. DNA of the CDR3: TGTGCCAGTAGCGGTATCTCTGGGGCCAACGTCCTGACTTTC.